These 4 T cell receptor beta chains were all obtained from the same sample, sequenced in a study of spatial heterogeneity in lung cancer. Time point meaning: sample taken at primary tumor resection. No cells were sorted before sequencing. The whole RNA sequenced was extracted from tumor, nontumor lung or frozen PBMC. A single record per CDR3 protein comes from TCRdb applying MiXCR to the 5' RACE reads. The data hold thousands of distinct CDR3 sequences, with about 16% observed a single time. Material: normal lung tissue next to the tumor, obtained at surgery. These receptors came from a male donor with early-stage non-small cell lung cancer.

To note about this clonotype: Being off target in a library aimed at alpha chains, this beta chain has a size of little meaning. The gene calls are TRBV6-5 and TRBJ1-3, with TRBD1 as a possible D gene (5 bases). V was cut by 5 bases and J by 1 base, with 21 bases left in between. This CDR3 spans 18 amino acids. CDR1 and CDR2 (germline): MNHEY, SVGAGI. The CDR3 loop is CASSTLRFQGRSGNTIYF. CDR3 DNA sequence: TGTGCCAGCAGTACTTTACGATTTCAGGGAAGATCTGGAAACACCATATATTTT.

This clonotype has a handful of counts. Because the library targeted alpha chains, this beta chain is an off-target read whose size means little. The chain joins TRBV7-9 to TRBJ1-6; no clear D gene. The CDR3 has 14 amino acids. The V end was cut by 2 bases, the J end by 2 bases, with 4 bases between. CDR1 and CDR2 from the germline V gene are SEHNR and FQNEAQ (reference sequence). The DNA for the CDR3 is TGTGCCAGCAGCTTAACGACCTATAATTCACCCCTCCACTTT. It is translated as CASSLTTYNSPLHF.

In regard to this clonotype: This beta chain slipped into a library made for alpha chains as a stray read, so its size is not meaningful. This rearrangement joins TRBV6-5 to TRBJ2-3; TRBD2 aligns across 9 bases. Germline lookup yields CDR1 MNHEY and CDR2 SVGAGI. The CDR3 extends over 14 amino acids. The J segment lost 1 base and the V segment lost 5 bases, leaving 1 base of the junction unmatched. CDR3 sequence reads: CASSPSGGTDTQYF. DNA of the CDR3: TGTGCCAGCAGTCCTAGCGGGGGCACAGATACGCAGTATTTT.

About this clonotype itself: In a library made to pick up alpha chains, this beta chain is a stray read with a size that means little. The chain links TRBV2 to TRBJ2-7; D may be TRBD1 (6 bases). V was pared by 6 bases and J by 0 bases, with 12 bases between. The germline gives CDR1 SNHLY, CDR2 FYNNEI. The CDR3 loop spans 14 amino acids. The CDR3 coding sequence is TGTGCCAGCAGCGAACAGGGAGTCTCCTACGAGCAGTACTTC. Residues: CASSEQGVSYEQYF.